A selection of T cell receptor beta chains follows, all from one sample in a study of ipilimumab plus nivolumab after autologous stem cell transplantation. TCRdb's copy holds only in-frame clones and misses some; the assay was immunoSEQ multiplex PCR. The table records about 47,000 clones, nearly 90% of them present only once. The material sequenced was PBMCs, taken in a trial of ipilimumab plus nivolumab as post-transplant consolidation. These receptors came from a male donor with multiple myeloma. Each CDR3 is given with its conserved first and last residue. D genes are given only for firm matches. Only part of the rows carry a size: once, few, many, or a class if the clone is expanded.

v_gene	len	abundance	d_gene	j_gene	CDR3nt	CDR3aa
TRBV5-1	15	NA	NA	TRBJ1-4	TGCGCCAGCTCCTATGGAGGGGAGACTAATGAAAAACTGTTTTTT	CASSYGGETNEKLFF
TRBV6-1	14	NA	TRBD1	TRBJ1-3	TGTGCCAGCTGGGACAGGTCCTCTGGAAACACCATATATTTT	CASWDRSSGNTIYF
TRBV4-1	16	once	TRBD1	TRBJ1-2	TGCGCCAGCAGCCAGTTGGGCACAGGGGGCGGCTATGGCTACACCTTC	CASSQLGTGGGYGYTF
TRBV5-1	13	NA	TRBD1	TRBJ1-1	TGCGCCAGCAGCTCAGGGACAGACACTGAAGCTTTCTTT	CASSSGTDTEAFF
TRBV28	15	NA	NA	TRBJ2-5	TGTGCCAGCAGCCCATTGGGAGGATACAAAGAGACCCAGTACTTC	CASSPLGGYKETQYF
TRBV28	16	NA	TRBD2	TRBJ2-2	TGTGCCAGCAGTCCATTAGCGGGCTTAACGACCGGGGAGCTGTTTTTT	CASSPLAGLTTGELFF
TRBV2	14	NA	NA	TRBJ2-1	TGTGCCAGCGGGAGCTCGAGCTCCTACAATGAGCAGTTCTTC	CASGSSSSYNEQFF
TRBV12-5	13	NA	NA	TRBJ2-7	TGTGCTAAACGACCGGGACATATCTACGAGCAGTACTTC	CAKRPGHIYEQYF
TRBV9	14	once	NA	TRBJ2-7	TGTGCCAGCAGCGCCTTAGCGGCCTCCTACGAGCAGTACTTC	CASSALAASYEQYF
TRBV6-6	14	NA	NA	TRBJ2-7	TGTGCCAGCAGTTACTCTGCGTCTTACTACGAGCAGTACTTC	CASSYSASYYEQYF
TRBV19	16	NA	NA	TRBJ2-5	TGTGCCAGTAGTATCTTGGGACCGCCGGTACAAGAGACCCAGTACTTC	CASSILGPPVQETQYF
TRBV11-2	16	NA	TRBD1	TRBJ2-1	TGTGCCAGCAGCTTAGTGAAGGGACAGGGGTACAATGAGCAGTTCTTC	CASSLVKGQGYNEQFF
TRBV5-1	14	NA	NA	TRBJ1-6	TGCGCCAGCAGCTTCGGGCAGAATAATTCACCCCTCCACTTT	CASSFGQNNSPLHF
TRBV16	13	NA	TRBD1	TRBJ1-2	TGTGCCAGCAGCCAGCAGGGGGCGCGTGGCTACACCTTC	CASSQQGARGYTF
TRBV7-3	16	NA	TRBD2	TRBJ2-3	TGTGCCAGCAGCTCAGGACTAGCGGGGGGCACAGATACGCAGTATTTT	CASSSGLAGGTDTQYF
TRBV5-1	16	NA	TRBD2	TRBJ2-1	TGCGCCAGCAGCTCGACTAGCGGGAGGGGATACAATGAGCAGTTCTTC	CASSSTSGRGYNEQFF
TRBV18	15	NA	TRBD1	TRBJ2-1	TGTGCCAGCTCACCACCACAGGGGCTATACAATGAGCAGTTCTTC	CASSPPQGLYNEQFF
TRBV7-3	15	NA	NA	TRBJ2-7	TGTGCCAGCAGCTTACAGGGTGGAGGCTCCTACGAGCAGTACTTC	CASSLQGGGSYEQYF
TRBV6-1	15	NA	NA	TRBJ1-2	TGTGCCAGCAGTGAAGGGGCGGGCCGAAACTATGGCTACACCTTC	CASSEGAGRNYGYTF
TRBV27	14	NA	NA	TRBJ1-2	TGTGCCAGCAGAGACGGCCGGGCTAACTATGGCTACACCTTC	CASRDGRANYGYTF
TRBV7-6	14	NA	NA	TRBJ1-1	TGTGCCAGCAGTTCTCTGTGGGCAGGGGTTGAAGCTTTCTTT	CASSSLWAGVEAFF
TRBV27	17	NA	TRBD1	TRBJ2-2	TGTGCCAGCAGTTTTATAGGGGACAGGGAAAACACCGGGGAGCTGTTTTTT	CASSFIGDRENTGELFF
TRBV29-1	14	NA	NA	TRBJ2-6	TGCAGCGTTGAAGGGACTCTTGGGGCCAACGTCCTGACTTTC	CSVEGTLGANVLTF
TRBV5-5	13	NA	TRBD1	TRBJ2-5	TGTGCCAGCAGCCGGCCAGGGGGAGAGACCCAGTACTTC	CASSRPGGETQYF
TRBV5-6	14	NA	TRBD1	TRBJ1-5	TGTGCCAGCACCCCGACAGGGGGATTTCAGCCCCAGCATTTT	CASTPTGGFQPQHF
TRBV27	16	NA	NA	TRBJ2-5	TGTGCCAGCAGTTTAGGCGGGGCGGGAAGCCAAGAGACCCAGTACTTC	CASSLGGAGSQETQYF
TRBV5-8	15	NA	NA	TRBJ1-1	TGTGCCAGCAGCTTGGGACAGGCGGGGGACACTGAAGCTTTCTTT	CASSLGQAGDTEAFF
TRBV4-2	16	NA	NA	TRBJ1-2	TGTGCCAGCAGCCAAGGGCAGGGAAAAGGCCCGTATGGCTACACCTTC	CASSQGQGKGPYGYTF
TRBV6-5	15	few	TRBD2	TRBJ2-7	TGTGCCAGCAGTTACTCTTTAGCGGGGACCTACGAGCAGTACTTC	CASSYSLAGTYEQYF
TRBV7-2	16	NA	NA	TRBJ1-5	TGTGCCAGCAGCTTCTCAGTATTGGGGAGCAATCAGCCCCAGCATTTT	CASSFSVLGSNQPQHF
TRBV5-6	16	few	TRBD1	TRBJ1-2	TGTGCCAGCAGCGCCCGGGCCAGGGGGCAACGAAGTGGCTACACCTTC	CASSARARGQRSGYTF